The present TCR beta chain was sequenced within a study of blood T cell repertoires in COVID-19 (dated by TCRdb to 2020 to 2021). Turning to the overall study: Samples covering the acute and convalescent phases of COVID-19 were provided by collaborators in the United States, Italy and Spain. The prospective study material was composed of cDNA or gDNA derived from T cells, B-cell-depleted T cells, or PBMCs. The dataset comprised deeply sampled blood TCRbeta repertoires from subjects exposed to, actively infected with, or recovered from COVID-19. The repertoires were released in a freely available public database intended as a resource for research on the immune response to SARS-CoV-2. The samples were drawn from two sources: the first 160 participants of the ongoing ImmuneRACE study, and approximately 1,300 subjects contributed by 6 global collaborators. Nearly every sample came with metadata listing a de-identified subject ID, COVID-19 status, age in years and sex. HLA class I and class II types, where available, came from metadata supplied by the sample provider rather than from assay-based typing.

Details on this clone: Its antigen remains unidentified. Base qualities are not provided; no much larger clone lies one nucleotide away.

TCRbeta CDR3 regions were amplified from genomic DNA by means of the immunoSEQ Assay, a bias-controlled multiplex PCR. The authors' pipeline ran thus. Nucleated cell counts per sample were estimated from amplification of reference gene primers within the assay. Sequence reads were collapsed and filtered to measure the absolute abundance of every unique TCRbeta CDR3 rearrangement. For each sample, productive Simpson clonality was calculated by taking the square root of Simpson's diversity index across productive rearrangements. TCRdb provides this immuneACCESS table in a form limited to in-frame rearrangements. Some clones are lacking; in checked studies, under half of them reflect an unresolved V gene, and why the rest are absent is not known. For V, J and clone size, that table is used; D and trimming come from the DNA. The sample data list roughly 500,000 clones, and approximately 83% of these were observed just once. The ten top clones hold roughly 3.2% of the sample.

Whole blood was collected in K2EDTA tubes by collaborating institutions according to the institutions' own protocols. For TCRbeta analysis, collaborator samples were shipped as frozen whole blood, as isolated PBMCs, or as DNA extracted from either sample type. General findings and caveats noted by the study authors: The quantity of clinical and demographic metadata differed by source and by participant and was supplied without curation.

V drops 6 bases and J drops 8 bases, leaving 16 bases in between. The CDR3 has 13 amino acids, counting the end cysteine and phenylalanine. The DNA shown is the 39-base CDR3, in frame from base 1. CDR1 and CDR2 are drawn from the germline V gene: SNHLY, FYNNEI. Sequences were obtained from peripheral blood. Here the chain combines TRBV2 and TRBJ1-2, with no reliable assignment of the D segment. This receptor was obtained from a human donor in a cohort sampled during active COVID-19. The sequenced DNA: TGTGCCAGCAGCTCCAACAGCGGTGGAGGCTACACCTTC. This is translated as CASSSNSGGGYTF.